These 16 T cell receptor beta chains came from one sample sequenced in a study of regulatory T cells in long-lasting Graves disease. Both iRepertoire HTBI primers and Arm-PCR of CDR3 regions were used to build the TCR beta libraries. In TCRdb, the multiplex PCR reads were re-called with MiXCR into one record per CDR3 protein. Of 250,000 or so distinct CDR3 sequences listed, roughly a fifth are singletons. This sample's time point: newly diagnosed GD, antithyroid drugs for less than 3 months. Making the TCR library involved RNA that had been extracted from PBMCs. This specimen consisted of peripheral blood mononuclear cells (PBMCs), obtained at new diagnosis, from a patient treated with antithyroid drugs. Receptors originate from a female donor with Graves disease.

V and J are TRBV24-1 and TRBJ2-5; D gene unclear. Between the trimmed V and J ends, which lost 1 base and 4 bases, there was a span of 6 bases. The CDR3 runs to 13 residues. The germline V gene has CDR1 KGHDR and CDR2 SFDVKD. The CDR3 spells CATSDFGGETQYF. CDR3 nucleotides: TGTGCCACCAGTGATTTCGGCGGAGAGACCCAGTACTTC.

This clonotype was found many times. The chain is built from TRBV28 and TRBJ2-7, with 8 positions matching TRBD2. The CDR3 consists of 14 residues. Trimming at V came to 4 bases and at J to 4 bases, leaving 6 bases not matched to a gene. CDR1 and CDR2 (germline): MDHEN, SYDVKM. CDR3 DNA: TGTGCCAGCAGTTCAATCGGGGGGGATTACGAGCAGTACTTC. Amino acid sequence: CASSSIGGDYEQYF.

This clonotype was counted between two and nine times. The genes are TRBV4-3 and TRBJ2-2; D may correspond to TRBD1 or TRBD2 (5 bases each). This CDR3 spans 16 amino acids. The germline gives CDR1 LGHNA, CDR2 YSLEER. The V end was cut by 3 bases, the J end by 5 bases, with 16 bases between. CDR3 residues: CASSHGRGRGTGELFF. Written as DNA, the CDR3 is TGCGCCAGCAGCCATGGAAGGGGCAGAGGGACCGGGGAGCTGTTTTTT.

This clonotype occurred a few times. V gene TRBV13 combines with J gene TRBJ2-2; the D is unclear. This CDR3 region has 12 residues. CDR1 and CDR2 (germline): PRHDT, FYEKMQ (reference sequence). Trimming took 6 bases from V and 6 from J, leaving 8 bases between them. The CDR3 bases are TGTGCCAGCAGGTGGTCTGCCGGGGAGCTGTTTTTT. Encoded protein: CASRWSAGELFF.

V gene TRBV7-2 combines with J gene TRBJ1-4; tentative D call: TRBD1 (6 bases). Germline-derived CDR1 and CDR2 are SGHTA and FQGNSA. The CDR3 totals 15 residues. V dropped 5 bases and J dropped 5 bases, with 15 bases sitting between them. The CDR3 coding sequence is TGTGCCAGCAGCGATTGGACAGTCTCAAATGAAAAACTGTTTTTT. Translation gives CASSDWTVSNEKLFF. Together with reference TRBV7-2 and TRBJ1-4, the CDR3 gives the full variable domain: GAGVSQSPSNKVTEKGKDVELRCDPISGHTALYWYRQSLGQGLEFLIYFQGNSAPDKSGLPSDRFSAERTGGSVSTLTIQRTQQEDSAVYLCASSDWTVSNEKLFFGSGTQLSVL.

The sample holds many counts of this clonotype. The chain links TRBV24-1 to TRBJ2-5; D unresolved. Per the germline V gene, CDR1 is KGHDR and CDR2 is SFDVKD. The CDR3 totals 15 residues. V lost 4 bases to trimming and J lost 5 bases, with 16 bases between them. The CDR3 bases are TGTGCCACCAGTGAATTACGGGCCGGAGCGGAGACCCAGTACTTC. It yields the protein CATSELRAGAETQYF.

Concerning this clonotype itself: One end of the junction does not line up with germline, which may come from a read error. The V and J genes are TRBV5-1 and TRBJ1-1, with a possible D match to TRBD1 (6 bases). There are 14 residues in the CDR3. Germline assignment: CDR1 SGHRS and CDR2 YFSETQ. CDR3 sequence: CASNLGQGNTETFF. Written as DNA, the CDR3 is TGCGCCAGCAACTTGGGGCAGGGGAACACTGAAACTTTCTTT.

The V and J genes are TRBV27 and TRBJ1-5; D gene uncertain. The CDR3 sequence is 16 residues long. The V end lost 3 bases, the J end lost 1 base, and 13 bases lay between the germline ends. CDR1 MNHEY and CDR2 SMNVEV come from the germline V gene (reference sequence). CDR3 protein: CASSFLGSLSNQPQHF. The CDR3, as DNA: TGTGCCAGCAGTTTCTTAGGCAGTTTGAGCAATCAGCCCCAGCATTTT.

This clonotype was detected ten times or more. The chain couples TRBV20-1 to TRBJ2-7; unclear D gene. This CDR3 region has 13 residues. Germline-derived CDR1 and CDR2 are DFQATT and SNEGSKA (reference sequence). Trimming stripped 6 bases from V and 0 bases from J, with 12 bases between. The DNA of the CDR3 is TGCAGTGCAAAAAAAACAAGCTCCTACGAGCAGTACTTC. Protein product: CSAKKTSSYEQYF.

A note on this clonotype: A far larger clone differs by one base, so this is likely a read error. The rearrangement links TRBV7-3 to TRBJ1-1; D is possibly TRBD1 (5 bases). The CDR3 runs 14 residues. CDR1 is SGHTA, CDR2 FQGTGA, per germline. CDR3 region: CASSARGLNAEAFF. The CDR3 DNA reads as TGTGCCAGCAGCGCGCGGGGGTTGAACGCTGAAGCTTTCTTT.

This clonotype was counted many times. The chain carries TRBV6-2 or TRBV6-3 and TRBJ2-7; 8 bases are shared with TRBD1. This CDR3 spans 16 amino acids. V trimming: 4 bases; J trimming: 2 bases; junction bases outside the gene matches: 10. Germline lookup yields CDR1 MNHEY and CDR2 SVGEGT. In DNA, the CDR3 is TGTGCCAGCAGTTGGAAGACAGGGGAGAACACCTACGAGCAGTACTTC. Protein: CASSWKTGENTYEQYF.

The chain is built from TRBV10-3 and TRBJ2-5; D may be TRBD1 (6 bases). The CDR3 length is 14 residues. V was shortened by 6 bases and J by 5 bases, with 16 bases between the two germline ends. Germline-derived CDR1 and CDR2 are ENHRY and SYGVKD. In DNA form, the CDR3 reads TGTGCCATCAGCCAACAGGGTTACGGGGAGACCCAGTACTTC. Protein sequence: CAISQQGYGETQYF.

A word on this clonotype: This clone may be a read error of a much larger clone one base away. CDR3 region: CASSRMTGSLEAFF. The CDR3, as DNA: TGCGCCAGCAGCCGGATGACAGGGAGTCTTGAAGCTTTCTTT. The chain combines TRBV5-4 with TRBJ1-1, with 7 bases aligning to TRBD1. The CDR3 has 14 residues. The V gene's germline CDR1 is SGHNT and CDR2 YYREEE (reference sequence). The full variable domain, with the rest looked up from reference TRBV5-4 and TRBJ1-1, is ETGVTQSPTHLIKTRGQQVTLRCSSQSGHNTVSWYQQALGQGPQFIFQYYREEENGRGNFPPRFSGLQFPNYSSELNVNALELDDSALYLCASSRMTGSLEAFFGQGTRLTVV.

In this sample, this clonotype turned up many times. V usage is TRBV5-1 and J usage is TRBJ2-1; no clear D gene. This CDR3 comprises 14 residues. Germline V gene sequence: CDR1 SGHRS, CDR2 YFSETQ. The germline V and J ends were trimmed by 1 base and 4 bases, with 9 bases remaining between them. The CDR3 spells CASSLSGAYNEQFF. The CDR3 bases are TGCGCCAGCAGCTTGAGTGGCGCTTACAATGAGCAGTTCTTC.

A remark on this clonotype: This may arise from a read error, as a much more abundant clone is one base away. The chain links TRBV6-5 to TRBJ2-1; 7 bases map to TRBD1. The V gene's germline CDR1 is MNHEY and CDR2 SVGAGI. This CDR3 is 14 amino acids long. With V trimmed by 2 bases and J by 10 bases, 8 bases remained unmatched. The CDR3: CASSYRDSSYEQFF. CDR3 bases: TGTGCCAGCAGTTACCGGGACAGTTCCTACGAGCAGTTCTTC.

The table lists this clonotype with many counts. CDR3 region: CASSRDTPTNTGELFF. The CDR3 DNA reads TGTGCCAGCAGTCGGGACACCCCGACGAACACCGGGGAGCTGTTTTTT. This rearrangement joins TRBV2 to TRBJ2-2; D may be TRBD1 (6 bases). Germline values: CDR1 SNHLY, CDR2 FYNNEI. Trimming cost V 5 bases and J 0 bases, with 13 bases left between them. The CDR3 runs 16 residues.